Below are 27 T cell receptor beta chains sequenced from a single sample in a study of cytomegalovirus exposure and HLA in healthy donors. TCRdb's copy holds only in-frame clones and misses some; the assay was immunoSEQ multiplex PCR. Of roughly 150,000 clones listed, approximately 94% are singletons. Sequencing was done on a sample of PBMCs. The receptors derive from a man in his late teens or twenties in good health and CMV-seropositive.

Notes on this clone: In the same sample, other DNA sequences code for this CDR3. The genes are TRBV7-9 and TRBJ1-1; D is possibly TRBD1 (5 bases). The V gene lost 1 base and the J gene lost 6 bases, with 6 bases spanning the gap. The CDR3 is made up of 12 amino acids. Germline lookup yields CDR1 SEHNR and CDR2 FQNEAQ (reference sequence). This CDR3 is CASSLGGAEAFF. CDR3 coding DNA: TGTGCCAGCAGCTTAGGGGGGGCTGAAGCTTTCTTT.

The chain is built from TRBV27 and TRBJ2-1, with 7 bases that match TRBD1. The trim removed 5 bases at V and 4 bases at J, leaving 5 bases unmatched. Germline values: CDR1 MNHEY, CDR2 SMNVEV (reference sequence). The length of the CDR3 is 14 residues. The CDR3 sequence: CASSQRQGYNEQFF. Written as DNA, the CDR3 is TGTGCCAGCAGTCAGAGACAGGGATACAATGAGCAGTTCTTC.

V gene TRBV28 combines with J gene TRBJ2-5; 9 bases map to TRBD2. Germline CDR1 is MDHEN and CDR2 is SYDVKM. There are 18 residues in the CDR3. V dropped 4 bases and J dropped 4; count of bases not matched to a gene: 16. The CDR3 coding sequence is TGTGCCAGCAGTTCCTACGGACTAGCGTCTCGAGCGGGAGAGACCCAGTACTTC. Amino acids: CASSSYGLASRAGETQYF.

The chain is built from TRBV5-4 and TRBJ2-7; TRBD2 aligns across 7 bases. Germline V gene lookup returns CDR1 SGHNT and CDR2 YYREEE (reference sequence). With 0 bases clipped from V and 3 bases from J, the junction kept 6 bases outside the gene matches. The CDR3 contains 15 residues. The CDR3 DNA is TGTGCCAGCAGCTTGGATGCGGGAGTAAACTACGAGCAGTACTTC. This sequence encodes CASSLDAGVNYEQYF.

This clone appeared once. This chain uses TRBV19 with TRBJ1-1, with D tentatively TRBD1 (6 bases). The CDR3 sequence is 14 residues long. CDR1 LNHDA and CDR2 SQIVND come from the germline V gene (reference sequence). V lost 2 bases and J 6 bases, leaving 13 bases between the germline ends. The CDR3 protein is CASSISAGEAEAFF. Here the CDR3 DNA reads TGTGCCAGTAGTATATCGGCAGGGGAAGCTGAAGCTTTCTTT. Filled out from reference TRBV19 and TRBJ1-1, the complete variable domain reads DGGITQSPKYLFRKEGQNVTLSCEQNLNHDAMYWYRQDPGQGLRLIYYSQIVNDFQKGDIAEGYSVSREKKESFPLTVTSAQKNPTAFYLCASSISAGEAEAFFGQGTRLTVV.

This chain connects TRBV7-8 to TRBJ2-7, with D unclear. CDR1 and CDR2 (germline): SGHVS, FQNEAQ. V lost 5 bases to trimming and J lost 5 bases, with 10 bases between them. The length of the CDR3 is 12 residues. CDR3 protein: CASSPGGNEQYF. The CDR3 DNA follows: TGTGCCAGCAGCCCCGGCGGAAACGAGCAGTACTTC. Full variable domain (missing parts from reference TRBV7-8 and TRBJ2-7): GAGVSQSPRYKVAKRGQDVALRCDPISGHVSLFWYQQALGQGPEFLTYFQNEAQLDKSGLPSDRFFAERPEGSVSTLKIQRTQQEDSAVYLCASSPGGNEQYFGPGTRLTVT.

The J gene is TRBJ1-2, the V gene TRBV5-6; D is uncertain. CDR3 length equals 14 residues. V gave up 1 base and J gave up 7 bases, with 14 bases separating them. Germline lookup yields CDR1 SGHDT and CDR2 YYEEEE. CDR3 region: CASSLHTVSSGYTF. CDR3 sequence (DNA): TGTGCCAGCAGCTTGCATACGGTTTCGAGTGGCTACACCTTC.

The chain recombines TRBV10-3 with TRBJ1-2; TRBD1 matches 10 bases. V lost 7 bases to trimming and J lost 5 bases; unmatched junction nucleotides: 7. This CDR3 contains 14 residues. In germline, CDR1 is ENHRY, CDR2 SYGVKD. CDR3 sequence reads: CAINRPGQGYGYTF. The CDR3 nucleotides read TGTGCCATCAATCGACCGGGACAGGGGTATGGCTACACCTTC.

The chain employs TRBV6-1 and TRBJ2-2, with 10 bases matching TRBD1. Germline loops: CDR1 MNHNS, CDR2 SASEGT. CDR3 length: 18 residues. V was pared by 3 bases and J by 0 bases, with 7 bases of the junction left unmatched. The CDR3 loop reads CASSDWGQGPANTGELFF. CDR3 DNA sequence: TGTGCCAGCAGTGACTGGGGACAGGGGCCCGCGAACACCGGGGAGCTGTTTTTT.

This chain uses TRBV15 with TRBJ2-7; 8 bases are a match to TRBD1. Germline loops: CDR1 LNHNV, CDR2 YYDKDF (reference sequence). This CDR3 is built from 13 residues. J gave up 7 bases and V 2 bases, and 4 bases lay outside the gene matches. CDR3 in amino acids: CATSRLTGGEQYF. The CDR3 nucleotides read TGTGCCACCAGCAGACTCACAGGGGGTGAGCAGTACTTC.

This sequence joins TRBV6-1 and TRBJ2-7; TRBD2 is a possible D gene (6 bases). V lost 5 bases and J 2 bases, leaving 16 bases between the germline ends. The CDR3 runs 15 residues. The germline V gene encodes CDR1 MNHNS and CDR2 SASEGT. The CDR3 nucleotides read TGTGCCAGCAGTACGGGTAGCGGAGTTGCCTACGAGCAGTACTTC. This translates into CASSTGSGVAYEQYF.

This clone was observed a single time. The V and J genes are TRBV27 and TRBJ2-7, with 12 positions matching TRBD1. Germline values: CDR1 MNHEY, CDR2 SMNVEV (reference sequence). The CDR3 has 15 residues. V lost 6 bases to trimming and J lost 7 bases; unmatched junction nucleotides: 10. The CDR3 is CASSPGGQGAGEQYF. In nucleotides, the CDR3 is TGTGCCAGCAGCCCCGGGGGACAGGGGGCAGGGGAGCAGTACTTC.

The chain joins TRBV2 to TRBJ2-3; 8 bases fit TRBD2. Losses at the gene ends were 6 bases for V and 5 bases for J; bases not matched to a gene: 10. The CDR3 has 15 residues. Germline lookup yields CDR1 SNHLY and CDR2 FYNNEI. The CDR3 nucleotides are TGTGCCAGCAGAGAGTTGACTAGCGTCGGAGATACGCAGTATTTT. Its protein product is CASRELTSVGDTQYF.

The CDR3 nucleotides are TGTGCCAGCAGCGTAGCCGAGGGTCGGCGGGAGCAGTACTTC. Protein sequence: CASSVAEGRREQYF. The chain uses TRBV9 and TRBJ2-7; weak D call: TRBD2 (5 bases). This CDR3 is 14 amino acids long. Deletions cut 0 bases from V and 7 bases from J, with 14 bases between. Germline-derived CDR1 and CDR2 are SGDLS and YYNGEE. Using reference TRBV9 and TRBJ2-7 for the parts outside the CDR3, the full variable domain is DSGVTQTPKHLITATGQRVTLRCSPRSGDLSVYWYQQSLDQGLQFLIQYYNGEERAKGNILERFSAQQFPDLHSELNLSSLELGDSALYFCASSVAEGRREQYFGPGTRLTVT.

The chain uses TRBV30 and TRBJ2-7, with 10 bases fitting TRBD2. Germline assignment: CDR1 GTSNPN and CDR2 SVGIG (reference sequence). V shed 4 bases, J shed 4 bases, and the junction held 4 bases outside the gene matches. The CDR3 contains 13 residues. As DNA, the CDR3 is TGTGCCTGGAACAAGCGGGGGGGGTACGAGCAGTACTTC. The encoded protein is CAWNKRGGYEQYF. The full variable domain, rest sourced from reference TRBV30 and TRBJ2-7, is SQTIHQWPATLVQPVGSPLSLECTVEGTSNPNLYWYRQAAGRGLQLLFYSVGIGQISSEVPQNLSASRPQDRQFILSSKKLLLSDSGFYLCAWNKRGGYEQYFGPGTRLTVT.

The chain carries TRBV5-1 and TRBJ2-1, with D possibly TRBD1 on 5 matching bases. V was cut by 0 bases and J by 5 bases, with 15 bases left in between. Germline V CDR1 and CDR2: SGHRS, YFSETQ. The CDR3 runs 16 residues. The chain's CDR3 is CASSLVGGRAHNEQFF. In DNA, the CDR3 is TGCGCCAGCAGCTTGGTTGGTGGCAGGGCCCACAATGAGCAGTTCTTC.

This chain joins TRBV6-4 and TRBJ2-7; 12 bases fit TRBD2. The V gene end was trimmed by 0 bases and the J gene end by 4 bases; junction bases not matched to a gene: 10. CDR3 length: 18 amino acids. Germline CDR1 reads MRHNA; CDR2 reads SNTAGT. The CDR3 bases are TGTGCCAGCAGTGACTCACCACCGACTAGCGGGAGTTATTACGAGCAGTACTTC. This encodes CASSDSPPTSGSYYEQYF.

Details on this clone: This same CDR3 is encoded by further DNA sequences in the sample. This rearrangement joins TRBV27 to TRBJ2-2; D is unresolved. Germline V lookup: CDR1 MNHEY, CDR2 SMNVEV (reference sequence). This CDR3 comprises 14 residues. The V gene lost 3 bases and the J gene lost 3 bases, with 8 bases spanning the gap. CDR3 DNA: TGTGCCAGCAGTTTTGGCGGAGACACCGGGGAGCTGTTTTTT. The encoded protein is CASSFGGDTGELFF.

This chain uses TRBV29-1 with TRBJ2-7; 7 nucleotides line up with TRBD1. V lost 3 bases to trimming and J lost 0 bases; unmatched junction nucleotides: 5. This CDR3 contains 14 residues. Germline loops: CDR1 SQVTM, CDR2 ANQGSEA. CDR3 amino acids: CSVEDRPTSYEQYF. The CDR3 nucleotides read TGCAGCGTTGAGGACAGGCCGACCTCCTACGAGCAGTACTTC.

The chain is built from TRBV7-6 and TRBJ2-7; 7 nucleotides align to TRBD1. J was trimmed by 5 bases and V by 5 bases; bases with no gene match: 9. Germline V lookup: CDR1 SGHVS, CDR2 FNYEAQ. This CDR3 spans 14 amino acids. The CDR3 DNA follows: TGTGCCAGCAGCATGCCGACAGGGCCCCACGAGCAGTACTTC. It translates to CASSMPTGPHEQYF.

The chain has TRBV4-2 and TRBJ2-1, with TRBD2 matching over 7 bases. The CDR3 sequence is 16 residues long. After removal of 4 bases from V and 2 bases from J, the junction contained 8 bases not matched to a gene. Germline V gene data show CDR1 as LGHNA and CDR2 as YNFKEQ. As DNA, the CDR3 is TGTGCCAGCAGCCGGTCTAGCGGAGGGGCCTACAATGAGCAGTTCTTC. Protein: CASSRSSGGAYNEQFF.

This sequence joins TRBV5-6 and TRBJ1-1, with D possibly matching TRBD1 (6 bases). Germline V gene lookup returns CDR1 SGHDT and CDR2 YYEEEE. The germline V and J ends were trimmed by 4 bases and 6 bases, with 13 bases remaining between them. This CDR3 comprises 13 residues. The CDR3 region is CASSQPTGAEAFF. In DNA form, the CDR3 reads TGTGCCAGCAGCCAGCCGACAGGCGCTGAAGCTTTCTTT.

The gene calls are TRBV30 and TRBJ2-7, with 9 bases aligning to TRBD2. Germline CDR1 GTSNPN, CDR2 SVGIG (reference sequence). The CDR3 loop spans 19 amino acids. V lost 1 base and J lost 2; bases outside the gene matches: 18. The CDR3 spells CAWSADSPSVAGVTYEQYF. CDR3 DNA: TGTGCCTGGAGTGCAGACTCCCCTTCTGTAGCGGGAGTGACCTACGAGCAGTACTTC.

This CDR3 reads CASSQDHNRGGETQYF. The CDR3 coding sequence is TGTGCCAGCAGCCAAGATCATAACAGGGGCGGGGAGACCCAGTACTTC. J is TRBJ2-5 and V is TRBV14; 7 bases fit TRBD1. The CDR3 totals 16 residues. Germline values: CDR1 SGHDN, CDR2 FVKESK. With V trimmed by 0 bases and J by 5 bases, 9 bases remained unmatched.

This chain uses TRBV28 with TRBJ1-3, with D possibly matching TRBD1 (5 bases). The germline V gene has CDR1 MDHEN and CDR2 SYDVKM. The CDR3 runs 14 residues. Trimming cost V 5 bases and J 5 bases, with 13 bases left between them. The CDR3 bases are TGTGCCAGCAGTGCGGACATGGCAAGAAACACCATATATTTT. Translated: CASSADMARNTIYF.

This chain uses TRBV19 with TRBJ1-3; perhaps TRBD1 as D (6 bases). Germline CDR1 and CDR2: LNHDA and SQIVND (reference sequence). The ends were cut back, 3 bases at V and 0 bases at J, with 6 bases in the middle. The CDR3 consists of 14 residues. The CDR3 sequence: CASSMDSSGNTIYF. The CDR3 coding sequence is TGTGCCAGTAGTATGGACAGCTCTGGAAACACCATATATTTT.

The chain recombines TRBV9 with TRBJ1-2, with no clear D. This CDR3 has 13 residues. Trimming took off 4 bases at V and 5 bases at J, with 12 bases between the two ends. Germline V CDR1 and CDR2: SGDLS, YYNGEE. The CDR3 nucleotides read TGTGCCAGCAGCCCAGATGCCGTTTATGGCTACACCTTC. Translating it yields CASSPDAVYGYTF.